The clone carrying this T cell receptor (beta chain) was detected only a few times. This entry comes from a study of blood T cell repertoires in COVID-19. Sequenced by immunoSEQ multiplex PCR; TCRdb stores in-frame clones only, minus some. The repertoire holds 490,000 or so clones, with more than 85% as singletons. The sample taken for sequencing was PBMCs or T cells enriched from blood (not recorded which). The TCR originated in an older woman who had recovered from COVID-19.

This CDR3 reads CASSRSRQGYEQYF. CDR3 nucleotides: TGTGCCAGCAGCCGTTCCCGGCAGGGCTACGAGCAGTACTTC. The rearrangement links TRBV7-9 to TRBJ2-7; the D gene is possibly TRBD1 (5 bases). Germline CDR1 SEHNR, CDR2 FQNEAQ (reference sequence). Trimming stripped 5 bases from V and 3 bases from J, with 14 bases between. The CDR3 sequence is 14 residues long.